Below, 25 T cell receptor beta chains from the same sample are listed, as sequenced in a study of control samples from healthy donors and cancer patients. Profiled with immunoSEQ multiplex PCR; TCRdb holds only in-frame clones, not every one. Altogether over 85,000 clones are present, less than 85% being singletons, with the ten largest covering 38%. Sequenced sample: PBMCs. The receptors were sampled from a man between 65 and 85 years old with lung cancer.

The rearrangement joins TRBV10-1 to TRBJ1-1; the D gene is possibly TRBD1 (6 bases). The CDR3 is made up of 14 amino acids. Germline V CDR1 and CDR2: WNHNN, SYGVQD (reference sequence). Trimming removed 5 bases from V and 0 bases from J, with 10 bases in between. CDR3 sequence: CASSRQGMNTEAFF. In nucleotides, the CDR3 is TGCGCCAGCAGTCGTCAGGGGATGAACACTGAAGCTTTCTTT.

The rearrangement uses TRBV5-4 and TRBJ2-3; possible D gene TRBD1, 6 bases. The V end lost 1 base, the J end lost 2 bases, and 14 bases lay between the germline ends. This CDR3 is 16 amino acids long. Germline loops: CDR1 SGHNT, CDR2 YYREEE (reference sequence). This chain's CDR3 is CASSLFADRYTDTQYF. The CDR3 region has the DNA TGTGCCAGCAGCTTGTTTGCGGACAGATACACAGATACGCAGTATTTT.

The chain joins TRBV5-4 to TRBJ2-3; no firm D call. This CDR3 region has 13 residues. Per germline, CDR1 SGHNT and CDR2 YYREEE (reference sequence). V was pared by 2 bases and J by 3 bases, with 7 bases between. CDR3 residues: CASSLGITDTQYF. CDR3 DNA sequence: TGTGCCAGCAGCTTAGGTATTACAGATACGCAGTATTTT.

The count of this clone is one. The chain recombines TRBV5-4 with TRBJ2-2, with unresolved D. This CDR3 has 15 residues. V shed 2 bases and J shed 4 bases, with 12 bases lying between them. The V gene's germline CDR1 is SGHNT and CDR2 YYREEE (reference sequence). CDR3 sequence: CASSFDLSLTGELFF. For the CDR3, the DNA is TGTGCCAGCAGCTTCGATCTGAGCCTCACCGGGGAGCTGTTTTTT. Supplemented by reference TRBV5-4 and TRBJ2-2, the full variable domain reads ETGVTQSPTHLIKTRGQQVTLRCSSQSGHNTVSWYQQALGQGPQFIFQYYREEENGRGNFPPRFSGLQFPNYSSELNVNALELDDSALYLCASSFDLSLTGELFFGEGSRLTVL.

This chain connects TRBV4-3 to TRBJ1-6; no reliable D call. Germline V gives CDR1 LGHNA, CDR2 YSLEER. V lost 0 bases and J lost 12, with 15 bases in between. The CDR3 sequence is 15 residues long. DNA of the CDR3: TGCGCCAGCAGCCAAGAACCGACCCTTGAGGGACCCCTCCACTTT. Translation: CASSQEPTLEGPLHF.

The chain carries TRBV2 and TRBJ2-4; 10 nucleotides line up with TRBD1. The CDR3 loop spans 18 amino acids. V lost 7 bases to trimming and J lost 3 bases; unmatched junction nucleotides: 15. CDR1 and CDR2 from the germline V gene are SNHLY and FYNNEI. Written as DNA, the CDR3 is TGTGCCAGCATTTATGACAGGGGGCGGTTTGAGGGCAAAAACATTCAGTACTTC. Residues: CASIYDRGRFEGKNIQYF.

A few counts support this clone. The rearrangement joins TRBV15 to TRBJ2-1, with D perhaps being TRBD1 or TRBD2 (6 bases each). Trimming removed 0 bases at V and 8 bases at J, with 11 bases between. Germline CDR1 is LNHNV and CDR2 is YYDKDF (reference sequence). The CDR3 is 14 amino acids. The CDR3 region has the DNA TGTGCCACCAGCAGAGAAGTGGGGGGCTATGAGCAGTTCTTC. Translated: CATSREVGGYEQFF.

The genes are TRBV4-3 and TRBJ2-3; D may correspond to TRBD1 or TRBD2 (5 bases each). Germline V gives CDR1 LGHNA, CDR2 YSLEER. V was clipped by 4 bases and J by 3 bases, with 17 bases between them. The CDR3 loop spans 16 amino acids. CDR3: CASSRVWGSVTDTQYF. The CDR3 DNA is TGCGCCAGCAGCCGGGTCTGGGGGAGCGTAACAGATACGCAGTATTTT.

The chain carries TRBV14 and TRBJ1-1, with D possibly being TRBD1 (5 bases). The CDR3 length is 14 residues. V lost 4 bases and J 0 bases, leaving 9 bases between the germline ends. The germline V gene has CDR1 SGHDN and CDR2 FVKESK. The CDR3 coding sequence is TGTGCCAGCAGCCTGTCAGGGTTGAACACTGAAGCTTTCTTT. It translates to CASSLSGLNTEAFF. The whole variable domain, remainder taken from reference TRBV14 and TRBJ1-1, is EAGVTQFPSHSVIEKGQTVTLRCDPISGHDNLYWYRRVMGKEIKFLLHFVKESKQDESGMPNNRFLAERTGGTYSTLKVQPAELEDSGVYFCASSLSGLNTEAFFGQGTRLTVV.

The V and J genes are TRBV10-1 and TRBJ2-3, with 10 bases matching TRBD2. Germline CDR1 and CDR2: WNHNN and SYGVQD (reference sequence). The CDR3 totals 16 residues. With 0 bases clipped from V and 6 bases from J, the junction kept 6 bases outside the gene matches. CDR3 protein: CASSESPSGGLDTQYF. The CDR3 DNA reads as TGCGCCAGCAGTGAGTCTCCTAGCGGGGGCCTCGATACGCAGTATTTT.

V is TRBV9 and J is TRBJ2-1; D is possibly TRBD1 or TRBD2 (5 bases each). The CDR3 has 14 residues. Looked up from germline, CDR1 is SGDLS and CDR2 is YYNGEE. Trimming cost V 7 bases and J 4 bases, with 15 bases left between them. The CDR3 nucleotides read TGTGCCAGCGACCCGGGACCCACTTACAATGAGCAGTTCTTC. The encoded protein is CASDPGPTYNEQFF.

J is TRBJ2-7 and V is TRBV27; D perhaps matches TRBD1 (5 bases). The CDR3 is made up of 13 amino acids. V gave up 6 bases and J gave up 6 bases, with 15 bases separating them. Germline CDR1 and CDR2: MNHEY and SMNVEV (reference sequence). CDR3 amino acids: CASSRPQGSEQYF. In nucleotides, the CDR3 is TGTGCCAGCAGCCGACCCCAGGGATCCGAGCAGTACTTC.

This rearrangement joins TRBV24-1 to TRBJ2-5; tentative D call: TRBD1 (6 bases). CDR3 length: 15 residues. The germline V and J ends were trimmed by 4 bases and 5 bases, with 16 bases remaining between them. The germline CDR1 and CDR2 sequences are KGHDR and SFDVKD. The CDR3 protein is CATSDVPPGAETQYF. The CDR3 DNA reads as TGTGCCACCAGTGACGTACCCCCAGGGGCGGAGACCCAGTACTTC.

The rearrangement links TRBV7-2 to TRBJ2-3, with D possibly TRBD2 on 6 matching bases. This CDR3 comprises 15 residues. CDR1 is SGHTA, CDR2 FQGNSA, per germline. Trimming left V 2 bases short and J 0 bases short, with 9 bases between. The CDR3 is CASSLTGTSTDTQYF. CDR3 DNA sequence: TGTGCCAGCAGCTTAACCGGGACTAGCACAGATACGCAGTATTTT.

This clone came up once. The DNA for the CDR3 is TGTGCCAGCAGGTCTACTAGTGTCAGGTTCTTC. Its translation: CASRSTSVRFF. The genes are TRBV11-2 and TRBJ2-1, with D tentatively TRBD2 (5 bases). Trimming cost V 6 bases and J 15 bases, with 15 bases left between them. CDR3 length: 11 residues. The germline gives CDR1 SGHAT, CDR2 FQNNGV.

This chain connects TRBV7-9 to TRBJ1-6, with unresolved D. The V end was cut by 4 bases, the J end by 10 bases, with 5 bases between. The CDR3 contains 11 residues. The germline V gene has CDR1 SEHNR and CDR2 FQNEAQ (reference sequence). Here the CDR3 DNA reads TGTGCCAGCAGCTCCGACTCACCCCTCCACTTT. Its protein product is CASSSDSPLHF.

The count of this clone is one. The chain joins TRBV18 to TRBJ1-1; a possible D gene is TRBD1 (5 bases). Between the trimmed V and J ends, which lost 3 bases and 2 bases, there was a span of 13 bases. Germline-derived CDR1 and CDR2 are KGHSH and LQKENI. The CDR3 runs 15 residues. The DNA of the CDR3 is TGTGCCAGCTCACCTTTCGACAGAGCCAACACTGAAGCTTTCTTT. Its protein is CASSPFDRANTEAFF.

This chain uses TRBV2 with TRBJ1-1; D not certain. Trimming removed 7 bases at V and 5 bases at J, with 8 bases between. The CDR3 consists of 11 residues. Germline V gene lookup returns CDR1 SNHLY and CDR2 FYNNEI. CDR3 DNA: TGTGCCAGCACCGGGATGACTGAAGCTTTCTTT. It yields the protein CASTGMTEAFF.

CDR3 region: CASSWGQGLNQPQHF. CDR3 nucleotide sequence: TGTGCCAGTAGTTGGGGACAGGGCCTGAATCAGCCCCAGCATTTT. V and J are TRBV19 and TRBJ1-5, with 9 bases lining up with TRBD1. CDR1 is LNHDA, CDR2 SQIVND, per germline (reference sequence). J lost 4 bases, V lost 5 bases, and 6 bases had no gene match. CDR3 length equals 15 residues. The full variable domain, its missing parts supplied by reference TRBV19 and TRBJ1-5, is DGGITQSPKYLFRKEGQNVTLSCEQNLNHDAMYWYRQDPGQGLRLIYYSQIVNDFQKGDIAEGYSVSREKKESFPLTVTSAQKNPTAFYLCASSWGQGLNQPQHFGDGTRLSIL.

V gene TRBV5-1 combines with J gene TRBJ2-2; perhaps TRBD1 as D (5 bases). Germline CDR1 reads SGHRS; CDR2 reads YFSETQ. The V end was cut by 4 bases, the J end by 6 bases, with 16 bases between. The CDR3 has 15 amino acids. The CDR3 loop reads CASSLGSAGPGELFF. The DNA for the CDR3 is TGCGCCAGCAGCCTGGGGTCGGCAGGGCCCGGGGAGCTGTTTTTT.

The chain recombines TRBV29-1 with TRBJ2-6; TRBD1 matches at 7 bases. CDR1 SQVTM and CDR2 ANQGSEA come from the germline V gene. This CDR3 region has 17 residues. Losses at the gene ends were 4 bases for V and 1 base for J; bases not matched to a gene: 10. This CDR3 is CSVVWQGVLSGANVLTF. The CDR3 DNA reads as TGCAGCGTTGTCTGGCAGGGGGTACTATCTGGGGCCAACGTCCTGACTTTC.

The rearrangement links TRBV15 to TRBJ2-7, with a tentative D call TRBD1 (5 bases). Germline CDR1 reads LNHNV; CDR2 reads YYDKDF (reference sequence). Trimming left V 5 bases short and J 7 bases short, with 9 bases between. There are 11 residues in the CDR3. The CDR3 nucleotides read TGTGCCACCAGCCTTAGGGGAGAGCAGTACTTC. Protein sequence: CATSLRGEQYF.

CDR3 in DNA: TGTGCCAGCAGTGAAGCCAGTGGATTCTCAGGGTATGGCTACACCTTC. This encodes CASSEASGFSGYGYTF. This rearrangement joins TRBV6-1 to TRBJ1-2; D possibly corresponds to TRBD1 (5 bases). V dropped 0 bases and J dropped 5 bases, with 16 bases sitting between them. Germline loops: CDR1 MNHNS, CDR2 SASEGT. The CDR3 contains 16 residues.

The chain has TRBV21-1 and TRBJ1-3. TRBV21-1 is classified as a pseudogene. CDR3 length: 22 amino acids. CDR3 residues: CASSKLVNSVAEPFHSGNTIYF. CDR3 bases: TGTGCCAGCAGCAAATTGGTTAATTCAGTCGCTGAGCCCTTCCACTCTGGAAACACCATATATTTT.

V usage is TRBV18 and J usage is TRBJ2-2; D unresolved. The CDR3 is made up of 13 amino acids. V was clipped by 2 bases and J by 6 bases, with 7 bases between them. Germline lookup yields CDR1 KGHSH and CDR2 LQKENI. CDR3 in amino acids: CASSPMAAGELFF. CDR3 nucleotide sequence: TGTGCCAGCTCACCAATGGCCGCCGGGGAGCTGTTTTTT.